The clone carrying this T cell receptor (beta chain) was picked up many times. Its antigen remains unidentified. These data are taken from a study of tumor-infiltrating lymphocytes in primary liver carcinoma. Overall study findings and caveats: Tumor samples exhibited a significantly greater top-250-clone fraction than blood samples (p = 0.039).

Germline DNA was also extracted, with blood RNA taken from unsorted whole blood. Total RNA amounting to around 540 ng was the source from which TCR beta cDNA was made with a constant-region primer. Each TCR beta library was derived from three nested multiplex PCR rounds that employed slightly modified ARM-PCR. A C-beta reverse primer was combined with TRBV1-TRBV30 forward primers in the first two PCR rounds, and each round had approximately 9 cycles. TCRdb ran MiXCR on the multiplex PCR reads and lists one entry per CDR3 protein. Of 150,000 to 200,000 distinct CDR3 sequences detected, less than 75% appear once; the ten largest clones hold roughly 7%. V lost 4 bases, J lost 1 base, and 8 bases lay in between. The CDR3 spans 13 residues. The V gene's germline CDR1 is SQVTM and CDR2 ANQGSEA.

The clonotype originates from an older woman with primary liver carcinoma and hepatitis B virus infection. Sequencing was carried out using peripheral blood. The V call is TRBV29-1, the J call TRBJ2-1, with a weak D call TRBD2 (5 bases). CDR3 sequence (DNA): TGCAGCGTTGGGGTAGCGTCCTACAATGAGCAGTTCTTC. Amino acids: CSVGVASYNEQFF.